This TCR beta chain is drawn from a study of high-grade serous ovarian cancer treatment subgroups. Whole-study context: Each sample yielded on average around 7,500 unique TCR beta rearrangements from around 14,000 reads.

Study results and caveats: Tumors within one patient showed repertoire similarity of 0.11 to 0.79.

Tumor samples were obtained before definitive surgery or chemotherapy. The assay was immunoSEQ multiplex PCR, and TCRdb's table has in-frame clones only and misses some. The sample includes more than 15,000 clones, roughly 70% of them seen just once. About this clone itself: Its antigen remains unknown.

Source material: tumor tissue. The receptor comes from a human donor with high-grade serous ovarian cancer.

The CDR3 here is CASSSVDRRQETQYF. CDR3 in DNA: TGTGCCAGCAGCTCAGTTGACAGGAGACAAGAGACCCAGTACTTC. The chain employs TRBV11-2 and TRBJ2-5; weak D call: TRBD1 (6 bases). Trimming removed 4 bases from V and 2 bases from J, with 14 bases in between. Germline CDR1 and CDR2: SGHAT and FQNNGV. CDR3 length equals 15 residues.